Listed below are T cell receptor beta chains from one sample, sequenced in a study of OX40 agonist ivuxolimab in advanced cancers. The protocol was immunoSEQ multiplex PCR, while the TCRdb copy is restricted to in-frame clones and leaves out a portion. The sample has about 80,000 clones; 84% are singletons. Here the sequenced sample was CD4+ or CD8+ T cells sorted from blood, taken in a trial of the OX40 agonist ivuxolimab. All receptors derive from an adult with an advanced solid tumor such as melanoma, head and neck, liver or kidney cancer. Both conserved end residues are part of each CDR3.

J gene: TRBJ1-4; V gene: TRBV30; CDR3 length: 16; CDR3 protein: CAWSVAGIPLNEKLFF
J gene: TRBJ2-1; V gene: TRBV27; CDR3 length: 14; CDR3 protein: CASSLMFGGDEQFF
J gene: TRBJ2-5; V gene: TRBV14; CDR3 length: 16; CDR3 protein: CASSPGVWREQETQYF
J gene: TRBJ1-1; V gene: TRBV28; CDR3 length: 13; CDR3 protein: CASRRGVVAEAFF
J gene: TRBJ1-2; V gene: TRBV9; CDR3 length: 15; CDR3 protein: CASSVAGGGGYGYTF
J gene: TRBJ2-1; V gene: TRBV5-6; CDR3 length: 14; CDR3 protein: CASSLDPEYNEQFF
J gene: TRBJ1-2; V gene: TRBV6-6; CDR3 length: 15; CDR3 protein: CASSYGQGAIYGYTF
J gene: TRBJ1-1; V gene: TRBV19; CDR3 length: 14; CDR3 protein: CASSIRPRNTEAFF
J gene: TRBJ2-7; V gene: TRBV5-1; CDR3 length: 15; CDR3 protein: CASSLEGSGSYEQYF
J gene: TRBJ1-3; V gene: TRBV2; CDR3 length: 14; CDR3 protein: CASSGFSTGNTIYF
J gene: TRBJ2-5; V gene: TRBV5-8; CDR3 length: 12; CDR3 protein: CASSLLQETQYF
J gene: TRBJ2-7; V gene: TRBV6-5; CDR3 length: 13; CDR3 protein: CASSYSRGYEQYF
J gene: TRBJ2-4; V gene: TRBV5-8; CDR3 length: 14; CDR3 protein: CASSSRDRGYIQYF
J gene: TRBJ2-3; V gene: TRBV5-1; CDR3 length: 15; CDR3 protein: CASSLALAKTDTQYF
J gene: TRBJ2-1; V gene: TRBV5-8; CDR3 length: 13; CDR3 protein: CASSSSLYNEQFF
J gene: TRBJ2-1; V gene: TRBV5-1; CDR3 length: 13; CDR3 protein: CASSLEIYNEQFF
J gene: TRBJ2-3; V gene: TRBV7-9; CDR3 length: 16; CDR3 protein: CASSLVSPASLDTQYF
J gene: TRBJ2-5; V gene: TRBV2; CDR3 length: 12; CDR3 protein: CATVSRGSAQYF
J gene: TRBJ2-7; V gene: TRBV6-5; CDR3 length: 15; CDR3 protein: CASSYRRDRDHEQYF
J gene: TRBJ1-4; V gene: TRBV6-1; CDR3 length: 13; CDR3 protein: CASSRGGNEKLFF
J gene: .; V gene: TRBV9; CDR3 length: 15; CDR3 protein: CASSRTVSDLDEQYF
J gene: TRBJ2-1; V gene: TRBV5-8; CDR3 length: 14; CDR3 protein: CASSLGDGYNEQFF